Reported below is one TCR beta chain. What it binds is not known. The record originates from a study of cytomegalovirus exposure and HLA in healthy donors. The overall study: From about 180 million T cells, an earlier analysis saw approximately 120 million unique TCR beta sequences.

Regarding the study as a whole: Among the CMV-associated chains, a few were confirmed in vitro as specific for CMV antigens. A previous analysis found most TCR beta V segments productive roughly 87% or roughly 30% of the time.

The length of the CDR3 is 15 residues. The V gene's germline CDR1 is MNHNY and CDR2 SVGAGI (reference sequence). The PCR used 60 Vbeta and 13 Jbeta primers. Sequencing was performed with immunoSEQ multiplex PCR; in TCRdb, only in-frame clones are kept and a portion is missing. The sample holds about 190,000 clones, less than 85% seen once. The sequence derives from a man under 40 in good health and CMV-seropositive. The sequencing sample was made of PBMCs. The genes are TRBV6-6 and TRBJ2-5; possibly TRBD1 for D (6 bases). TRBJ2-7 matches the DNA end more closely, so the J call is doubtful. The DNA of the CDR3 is TGTGCCAGCAGTGACCCACAGGGTGCTTTCTACGAGCAGTACTTC. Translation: CASSDPQGAFYEQYF.